This T cell receptor (beta chain) was identified in a study of CD8+CD57+ T cells in acquired aplastic anemia. Study background: The study obtained an average of around 2.9 ug of DNA from sorted CD4+ and CD8+ cells.

Those patients picked for sequencing had displayed CD8+CD57+ cell expansion on flow cytometry. Patients were therapy-naive when their blood was sampled. On this clonotype itself: Germline and junction disagree at one end, which may indicate a read error.

The TCR beta profiling, which covered VDJ combination and CDR3 sequence, was carried out using genomic DNA as the template. MiXCR, applied by TCRdb to the reads, yields one record per CDR3 protein. Altogether hundreds of thousands of distinct CDR3 sequences are present, under 60% being singletons, with the ten largest covering 1.3%. The CDR3 is made up of 14 amino acids. Looked up from germline, CDR1 is SGHNT and CDR2 is YYREEE (reference sequence). Input material: sorted CD4+, CD8+, or CD8+CD57+ T cells (not recorded which) from PBMCs. This TCR was recovered from a human donor with aplastic anemia. This chain joins TRBV5-4 and TRBJ1-1; no clear D gene. The CDR3 DNA follows: TGTGCCAGCGGCTTAGCAGGAAGGAACACTGAAGCTTTCTTT. Translating gives CASGLAGRNTEAFF. Looking up the rest from reference TRBV5-4 and TRBJ1-1 gives the full variable domain: ETGVTQSPTHLIKTRGQQVTLRCSSQSGHNTVSWYQQALGQGPQFIFQYYREEENGRGNFPPRFSGLQFPNYSSELNVNALELDDSALYLCASGLAGRNTEAFFGQGTRLTVV.